Each of the 17 T cell receptor beta chains below was sequenced from the same sample in a study of T cells in Graves' hyperthyroidism and ophthalmopathy. There were TCR beta CDR3 regions amplified from RNA transcripts. RT-PCR in the first round (using the HTBI primer set) targeted the TCR CDR3. TCRdb ran MiXCR on the multiplex PCR reads and lists one entry per CDR3 protein. The sample consists of about 680,000 distinct CDR3 sequences, roughly 32% of them appearing once. The specimen was blood. Receptors were obtained from a woman aged 40 to 50 with Graves' hyperthyroidism.

The chain is built from TRBV7-2 and TRBJ1-2, with a weak D call TRBD1 (5 bases). Looked up from germline, CDR1 is SGHTA and CDR2 is FQGNSA. The CDR3 spans 15 residues. V was clipped by 3 bases and J by 7 bases, with 18 bases between them. DNA for the CDR3: TGTGCCAGCAGCTTTAGCGGGGCAACTAGGACTGGCTACACCTTC. This encodes CASSFSGATRTGYTF.

The chain is built from TRBV3-1 and TRBJ1-3; TRBD1 matches 7 bases. CDR1 is LGHDT, CDR2 YNNKEL, per germline (reference sequence). Trimming took 3 bases from V and 4 from J; bases not matched to a gene: 12. This CDR3 spans 17 amino acids. The CDR3 region has the DNA TGTGCCAGCAGCCAGAGTTACAGGGGAGTATCGGGAAACACCATATATTTT. Its translation is CASSQSYRGVSGNTIYF.

Regarding this clonotype: At one end, the junction sequence differs from germline, possibly due to a read error. The J gene is TRBJ1-1, the V gene TRBV19; D not resolved. CDR3 length: 13 residues. Germline-derived CDR1 and CDR2 are LNHDA and SQIVND (reference sequence). The CDR3 coding sequence is TGTGCCGGTAGTATGACCGACAACACTGAAGCTTTCTTT. This sequence encodes CAGSMTDNTEAFF.

As for this clonotype: A read error may produce the germline difference seen at one junction end. The V gene is TRBV7-2, the J gene TRBJ1-4; D is undetermined. This CDR3 has 17 amino acids. Germline assignment: CDR1 SGHTA and CDR2 FQGNSA. CDR3 bases: TGTGCCAGCAGCTTAGTAAACAAATACTCAACTAATGAAGAACTGTTCTTT. This encodes CASSLVNKYSTNEELFF. Full variable domain (rest looked up from reference TRBV7-2 and TRBJ1-4): GAGVSQSPSNKVTEKGKDVELRCDPISGHTALYWYRQSLGQGLEFLIYFQGNSAPDKSGLPSDRFSAERTGGSVSTLTIQRTQQEDSAVYLCASSLVNKYSTNEELFFGSGTQLSVL.

The table lists this clonotype with many counts. J is TRBJ1-1 and V is TRBV7-8; perhaps TRBD1 as D (6 bases). The V gene's germline CDR1 is SGHVS and CDR2 FQNEAQ. V lost 4 bases and J 0 bases, leaving 6 bases between the germline ends. The CDR3 contains 13 residues. CDR3 region: CASSWTVNTEAFF. CDR3 nucleotides: TGTGCCAGCAGCTGGACAGTGAACACTGAAGCTTTCTTT.

The chain combines TRBV6-5 with TRBJ1-5; 7 nucleotides line up with TRBD1. This CDR3 has 12 residues. With 8 bases clipped from V and 9 bases from J, the junction kept 7 bases outside the gene matches. Looked up from germline, CDR1 is MNHEY and CDR2 is SVGAGI. CDR3 nucleotide sequence: TGTGCCAGCGGGCAGGGGGGGGGGCCCCAGCATTTT. Encoded protein: CASGQGGGPQHF.

The DNA for the CDR3 is TGTGCCATCAGTCCGGGACAGGGGGAGACCTACGAGCAGTACTTC. It specifies CAISPGQGETYEQYF. The J gene is TRBJ2-7, the V gene TRBV10-3; 11 bases map to TRBD1. Trimming removed 5 bases from V and 2 bases from J; junction bases left unmatched: 5. The CDR3 spans 15 residues. Germline V lookup: CDR1 ENHRY, CDR2 SYGVKD.

On this clonotype: One junction end does not reproduce the germline sequence, and a read error may be involved. This chain uses TRBV13 with TRBJ2-6, with TRBD1 matching over 9 bases. Germline-derived CDR1 and CDR2 are PRHDT and FYEKMQ (reference sequence). The CDR3 sequence is 17 residues long. CDR3 in amino acids: CASRRTGDSSGANALTF. The CDR3 DNA reads TGTGCCAGCAGACGGACAGGGGACAGCTCTGGGGCCAACGCCCTGACTTTC.

This clonotype showed up just a few times. The V call is TRBV20-1, the J call TRBJ1-5, with D maybe TRBD1 (6 bases). Germline loops: CDR1 DFQATT, CDR2 SNEGSKA (reference sequence). V dropped 1 base and J dropped 5 bases, with 15 bases sitting between them. The CDR3 is 15 amino acids. The chain's CDR3 is CSARAQGNDYQPQHF. CDR3 DNA sequence: TGCAGTGCTAGAGCCCAGGGGAATGACTATCAGCCCCAGCATTTT.

This sequence joins TRBV2 and TRBJ2-7; 10 bases fit TRBD2. This CDR3 spans 13 amino acids. The germline V gene has CDR1 SNHLY and CDR2 FYNNEI. Trimming took 7 bases from V and 3 from J; bases not matched to a gene: 3. Here the CDR3 DNA reads TGTGCCAGCACTAGCGGGGGCAACTACGAGCAGTACTTC. It specifies CASTSGGNYEQYF.

This clonotype came up many times. V and J are TRBV20-1 and TRBJ1-5; no clear D. V lost 0 bases to trimming and J lost 4 bases, with 13 bases between them. Looked up from germline, CDR1 is DFQATT and CDR2 is SNEGSKA (reference sequence). This CDR3 is built from 15 residues. CDR3 loop: CSARDPGTANQPQHF. The CDR3 nucleotides are TGCAGTGCTAGAGATCCTGGAACAGCTAATCAGCCCCAGCATTTT.

This clonotype was seen at least ten times. The rearrangement links TRBV12-3 or TRBV12-4 to TRBJ1-1; D uncertain. V gave up 7 bases and J gave up 4 bases, with 16 bases separating them. The CDR3 consists of 14 residues. The CDR3 here is CASNLRSFGTEAFF. CDR3 in DNA: TGTGCCAGCAACCTACGAAGTTTTGGCACTGAAGCTTTCTTT.

J is TRBJ2-5 and V is TRBV11-2; 10 bases are shared with TRBD2. Germline values: CDR1 SGHAT, CDR2 FQNNGV. Trimming cost V 5 bases and J 2 bases; bases outside gene matches: 5. The CDR3 runs to 15 residues. Here the CDR3 DNA reads TGTGCCAGCAGCCGCAGCGGGGGGGTACAAGAGACCCAGTACTTC. Translating it yields CASSRSGGVQETQYF.

This clonotype was counted ten times or more. J is TRBJ2-7 and V is TRBV7-6; D may be TRBD2 (7 bases). The CDR3 runs 13 residues. Germline V gene lookup returns CDR1 SGHVS and CDR2 FNYEAQ. Trimming shortened V by 0 bases and J by 6 bases, and 9 bases separated the two germline ends. The CDR3 DNA follows: TGTGCCAGCAGCTTAGCGGGGGGGCTCGAGCAGTACTTC. Residues: CASSLAGGLEQYF.

In DNA, the CDR3 is TGTGCCACCAGCAGAGTGGGCCTAGCGGATAGCTCCTACGAGCAGTACTTC. Translation: CATSRVGLADSSYEQYF. The J gene is TRBJ2-7, the V gene TRBV15; 7 bases align to TRBD2. This CDR3 region has 17 residues. The germline gives CDR1 LNHNV, CDR2 YYDKDF (reference sequence). With V trimmed by 1 base and J by 0 bases, 9 bases remained unmatched. Combining the CDR3 with reference TRBV15 and TRBJ2-7 gives the whole variable domain DAMVIQNPRYQVTQFGKPVTLSCSQTLNHNVMYWYQQKSSQAPKLLFHYYDKDFNNEADTPDNFQSRRPNTSFCFLDIRSPGLGDTAMYLCATSRVGLADSSYEQYFGPGTRLTVT.

In this sample, this clonotype turned up a few times. This CDR3 is CASSHLAGAHQETQYF. CDR3 sequence (DNA): TGTGCCAGCAGCCATTTAGCGGGGGCGCATCAAGAGACCCAGTACTTC. The gene calls are TRBV5-4 and TRBJ2-5, with 9 nucleotides matching TRBD2. The CDR3 runs to 16 residues. Germline loops: CDR1 SGHNT, CDR2 YYREEE (reference sequence). With 4 bases clipped from V and 2 bases from J, the junction kept 9 bases outside the gene matches.

This rearrangement joins TRBV6-6 to TRBJ2-7; 7 bases agree with TRBD2. CDR3 length: 15 amino acids. V lost 3 bases, J lost 1 base, and 6 bases stayed unmatched. CDR1 and CDR2 from the germline V gene are MNHNY and SVGAGI (reference sequence). CDR3 region: CASSYLGGGSYEQYF. CDR3 sequence (DNA): TGTGCCAGCAGTTATTTGGGCGGGGGATCCTACGAGCAGTACTTC.